Listed below are T cell receptor beta chains from one sample, sequenced in a study of technical replicates of blood from a few donors. Profiling relied on immunoSEQ multiplex PCR, and the TCRdb table lists in-frame clones only, not all of them. The sample lists 75,000 to 95,000 clones, approximately 90% occurring once. The source material was T cells isolated from PBMCs. Source of these receptors: a human donor in good health. Both conserved end residues are part of each CDR3. Each record gives: D gene, CDR3 length, J gene, clone size, V gene, CDR3 DNA, CDR3 protein. A D gene is named only where the DNA matches it firmly. Expanded clones get a size class; other rows say once, few or many, or leave the size out.

d_gene: TRBD2
len: 18
j_gene: TRBJ2-2
abundance: NA
v_gene: TRBV9
CDR3nt: TGTGCCAGCAGCGGTGTTGGGGATAGCGGGGGGATGACCGGGGAGCTGTTTTTT
CDR3aa: CASSGVGDSGGMTGELFF

d_gene: NA
len: 18
j_gene: TRBJ1-5
abundance: NA
v_gene: TRBV7-9
CDR3nt: TGTGCCAGCAGCTTAGGTACGGGGGGCTTGGCCCGCAATCAGCCCCAGCATTTT
CDR3aa: CASSLGTGGLARNQPQHF

d_gene: TRBD1
len: 13
j_gene: TRBJ1-3
abundance: NA
v_gene: TRBV7-2
CDR3nt: TGTGCCAGCAGCCCAGGGGGACAAAACACCATATATTTT
CDR3aa: CASSPGGQNTIYF

d_gene: TRBD1
len: 15
j_gene: TRBJ2-5
abundance: NA
v_gene: TRBV9
CDR3nt: TGTGCCAGCAGCGGAGAGGGGTTAGGGGGCGAGACCCAGTACTTC
CDR3aa: CASSGEGLGGETQYF

d_gene: NA
len: 17
j_gene: TRBJ1-2
abundance: once
v_gene: TRBV30
CDR3nt: TGTGCCTGGACCCTAAACCCAGGCTCGGCAGTTAACTATGGCTACACCTTC
CDR3aa: CAWTLNPGSAVNYGYTF

d_gene: NA
len: 16
j_gene: TRBJ1-2
abundance: NA
v_gene: TRBV12-2
CDR3nt: TGTGCAAGTCGCTTAGCCGGGACAGGGGAGCCCTATGGCTACACCTTC
CDR3aa: CASRLAGTGEPYGYTF

d_gene: NA
len: 12
j_gene: TRBJ2-3
abundance: once
v_gene: TRBV11-3
CDR3nt: TGTGCCAGCAGTCACGAGATGGATACGCAGTATTTT
CDR3aa: CASSHEMDTQYF

d_gene: TRBD1
len: 15
j_gene: TRBJ2-7
abundance: NA
v_gene: TRBV4-1
CDR3nt: TGCGCCAGCAGCCAAGAGGACAGGGGACTGTACGAGCAGTACTTC
CDR3aa: CASSQEDRGLYEQYF

d_gene: NA
len: 13
j_gene: TRBJ2-2
abundance: NA
v_gene: TRBV27
CDR3nt: TGTGCCAGCCGGGAGCAAAGGACCGGGGAGCTGTTTTTT
CDR3aa: CASREQRTGELFF

d_gene: TRBD2
len: 15
j_gene: TRBJ2-1
abundance: NA
v_gene: TRBV9
CDR3nt: TGTGCCAGCAGCGTAGATAGCGGGTTCTACAATGAGCAGTTCTTC
CDR3aa: CASSVDSGFYNEQFF

d_gene: TRBD2
len: 17
j_gene: TRBJ2-1
abundance: NA
v_gene: TRBV28
CDR3nt: TGTGCCAGCAGTTTTTATTCGGGCAGCGGGAGTTACAATGAGCAGTTCTTC
CDR3aa: CASSFYSGSGSYNEQFF

d_gene: NA
len: 16
j_gene: TRBJ2-7
abundance: NA
v_gene: TRBV5-6
CDR3nt: TGTGCCAGCAGCTTGTGGGCCACAGCTTTCTCCTACGAGCAGTACTTC
CDR3aa: CASSLWATAFSYEQYF

d_gene: NA
len: 12
j_gene: TRBJ2-7
abundance: NA
v_gene: TRBV5-6
CDR3nt: TGTGCCAGCAGCCCCCCCACCTACGAGCAGTACTTC
CDR3aa: CASSPPTYEQYF

d_gene: NA
len: 14
j_gene: TRBJ2-5
abundance: NA
v_gene: TRBV28
CDR3nt: TGTGCCAGCAGTTTAGGGGGGTATAGGAGGTCCCAGTACTTC
CDR3aa: CASSLGGYRRSQYF

d_gene: NA
len: 13
j_gene: TRBJ2-2
abundance: NA
v_gene: TRBV10-3
CDR3nt: TGTGCCATCAGTGCGGACTTGCGCGGGGAGCTGTTTTTT
CDR3aa: CAISADLRGELFF

d_gene: NA
len: 15
j_gene: TRBJ1-4
abundance: NA
v_gene: TRBV5-5
CDR3nt: TGTGCCAGCAGCTTGAGGGGCGAAGAGAATGAAAAACTGTTTTTT
CDR3aa: CASSLRGEENEKLFF

d_gene: TRBD2
len: 15
j_gene: TRBJ2-1
abundance: NA
v_gene: TRBV13
CDR3nt: TGTGCCAGCAGCTTAAACCCGACGACTAGCGGCGAGCAGTTCTTC
CDR3aa: CASSLNPTTSGEQFF

d_gene: TRBD1
len: 15
j_gene: TRBJ1-4
abundance: NA
v_gene: TRBV5-4
CDR3nt: TGTGCCAGCAGCTTTCTGACAGGGGCCTGGGAAAAACTGTTTTTT
CDR3aa: CASSFLTGAWEKLFF

d_gene: NA
len: 14
j_gene: TRBJ2-3
abundance: NA
v_gene: TRBV9
CDR3nt: TGTGCCAGCACCCCAGGAGGGGGCGCAGATACGCAGTATTTT
CDR3aa: CASTPGGGADTQYF

d_gene: NA
len: 15
j_gene: TRBJ2-5
abundance: NA
v_gene: TRBV11-2
CDR3nt: TGTGCCAGCAGCTTATTTACAGTGCCCCAAGAGACCCAGTACTTC
CDR3aa: CASSLFTVPQETQYF

d_gene: TRBD1
len: 14
j_gene: TRBJ2-7
abundance: NA
v_gene: TRBV5-8
CDR3nt: TGTGCCAGCAGCCCGAGTCAGGGGGCCTACGAGCAGTACTTC
CDR3aa: CASSPSQGAYEQYF

d_gene: TRBD1
len: 15
j_gene: TRBJ2-2
abundance: NA
v_gene: TRBV7-9
CDR3nt: TGTGCCAGCAGCTTTCAGGGGGCGGCCACCGGGGAGCTGTTTTTT
CDR3aa: CASSFQGAATGELFF

d_gene: NA
len: 12
j_gene: TRBJ1-1
abundance: once
v_gene: TRBV11-3
CDR3nt: TGTGCCAGCAGTCACAGGAACACTGAAGCTTTCTTT
CDR3aa: CASSHRNTEAFF

d_gene: TRBD2
len: 15
j_gene: TRBJ2-2
abundance: NA
v_gene: TRBV2
CDR3nt: TGTGCCAGCAGTGCGGGGGGTCCCAACACCGGGGAGCTGTTTTTT
CDR3aa: CASSAGGPNTGELFF

d_gene: NA
len: 14
j_gene: TRBJ2-7
abundance: NA
v_gene: TRBV18
CDR3nt: TGTGCCAGCTCCCCTGGGGGGGCTCCCTCCGGGCAGTACTTC
CDR3aa: CASSPGGAPSGQYF

d_gene: TRBD2
len: 16
j_gene: TRBJ2-3
abundance: NA
v_gene: TRBV5-1
CDR3nt: TGCGCCAGCAGCACCGGGACTAGCGGGAACACAGATACGCAGTATTTT
CDR3aa: CASSTGTSGNTDTQYF

d_gene: NA
len: 14
j_gene: TRBJ1-2
abundance: NA
v_gene: TRBV30
CDR3nt: TGTGCCTGGAGTGGGCAGGGCGCTCGATATGGCTACACCTTC
CDR3aa: CAWSGQGARYGYTF

d_gene: NA
len: 11
j_gene: TRBJ2-3
abundance: NA
v_gene: TRBV20-1
CDR3nt: TGCAGTGCTAGGGTCGGGGATACGCAGTATTTT
CDR3aa: CSARVGDTQYF

d_gene: TRBD2
len: 14
j_gene: TRBJ2-7
abundance: NA
v_gene: TRBV9
CDR3nt: TGTGCCAGCAGCACTAGCGGGAGCTCCTACGAGCAGTACTTC
CDR3aa: CASSTSGSSYEQYF

d_gene: TRBD1
len: 15
j_gene: TRBJ2-7
abundance: NA
v_gene: TRBV23-1
CDR3nt: TGCGCCAGCAGTCATATCCGACAGGGTGACCACGAGCAGTACTTC
CDR3aa: CASSHIRQGDHEQYF

d_gene: TRBD1
len: 17
j_gene: TRBJ2-3
abundance: NA
v_gene: TRBV2
CDR3nt: TGTGCCAGCAGTGATAGCCGACAGGGCGTTAGGACAGATACGCAGTATTTT
CDR3aa: CASSDSRQGVRTDTQYF

d_gene: NA
len: 15
j_gene: TRBJ1-5
abundance: NA
v_gene: TRBV6-1
CDR3nt: TGTGCCAGCAGTGAAAGTTATGGGGCACCTCAGCCCCAGCATTTT
CDR3aa: CASSESYGAPQPQHF

d_gene: TRBD2
len: 18
j_gene: TRBJ2-7
abundance: NA
v_gene: TRBV4-1
CDR3nt: TGCGCCAGCAGCCAAGTGAATAGCGGGAACCCCTCTTCCTACGAGCAGTACTTC
CDR3aa: CASSQVNSGNPSSYEQYF

d_gene: NA
len: 16
j_gene: TRBJ2-3
abundance: NA
v_gene: TRBV5-1
CDR3nt: TGCGCCAGCAGCTTGGGTGTGGGGGCAGGCACAGATACGCAGTATTTT
CDR3aa: CASSLGVGAGTDTQYF

d_gene: NA
len: 15
j_gene: TRBJ2-3
abundance: NA
v_gene: TRBV5-8
CDR3nt: TGTGCCAGCAGCTTTGATATGGCGGGCACAGATACGCAGTATTTT
CDR3aa: CASSFDMAGTDTQYF

d_gene: NA
len: 14
j_gene: TRBJ1-5
abundance: NA
v_gene: TRBV19
CDR3nt: TGTGCCAGTAGCAATAAGCAGGGGAATCAGCCCCAGCATTTT
CDR3aa: CASSNKQGNQPQHF

d_gene: TRBD1
len: 13
j_gene: TRBJ2-5
abundance: NA
v_gene: TRBV5-1
CDR3nt: TGCGCCAGCAGCTGGGACAGGAAAGAGACCCAGTACTTC
CDR3aa: CASSWDRKETQYF

d_gene: TRBD1
len: 12
j_gene: TRBJ2-1
abundance: NA
v_gene: TRBV6-1
CDR3nt: TGTGCCAGCGGGACAGGTTTAGATGAGCAGTTCTTC
CDR3aa: CASGTGLDEQFF

d_gene: NA
len: 15
j_gene: TRBJ2-1
abundance: once
v_gene: TRBV27
CDR3nt: TGTGCCAGCAGTTCCTTCGGGAGCTCCTACAATGAGCAGTTCTTC
CDR3aa: CASSSFGSSYNEQFF

d_gene: TRBD1
len: 15
j_gene: TRBJ1-2
abundance: NA
v_gene: TRBV5-6
CDR3nt: TGTGCCAGCAGCTCAACGGGACAGACGTCTTGGGGCTACACCTTC
CDR3aa: CASSSTGQTSWGYTF

d_gene: NA
len: 16
j_gene: TRBJ1-2
abundance: NA
v_gene: TRBV5-6
CDR3nt: TGTGCCAGCAGCTTGAGACTGTCTCCTTCTAACTATGGCTACACCTTC
CDR3aa: CASSLRLSPSNYGYTF

d_gene: TRBD1
len: 14
j_gene: TRBJ1-2
abundance: NA
v_gene: TRBV6-6
CDR3nt: TGTGCCAGCAGTCAAAGGGCAGGGGGTGTGGTCTACACCTTC
CDR3aa: CASSQRAGGVVYTF

d_gene: NA
len: 13
j_gene: TRBJ1-1
abundance: NA
v_gene: TRBV30
CDR3nt: TGTGCCTGTGGGAGGGCTTTAGTCCCTGAAGCTTTCTTT
CDR3aa: CACGRALVPEAFF

d_gene: TRBD1
len: 15
j_gene: TRBJ1-2
abundance: NA
v_gene: TRBV5-6
CDR3nt: TGTGCCAGCAGTTCGGATCAGGGGGCTAACTATGGCTACACCTTC
CDR3aa: CASSSDQGANYGYTF

d_gene: NA
len: 16
j_gene: TRBJ1-3
abundance: NA
v_gene: TRBV9
CDR3nt: TGTGCCAGCAGCCTGAGGGGGGGGCAGGGTGGAAACACCATATATTTT
CDR3aa: CASSLRGGQGGNTIYF

d_gene: NA
len: 14
j_gene: TRBJ2-3
abundance: NA
v_gene: TRBV5-1
CDR3nt: TGCGCCAGCAGCTTGGCCTTAGGACTAGATACGCAGTATTTT
CDR3aa: CASSLALGLDTQYF